The 32 T cell receptor beta chains below all came from one sample that was sequenced in a study of T cells expressing NK-cell markers (TCRdb year 2020). Library creation used 5' RACE. The sample was run on an Illumina HiSeq 2000. The reads were reprocessed in TCRdb, with one entry per CDR3 protein sequence and no accompanying DNA. This sample's table lists about 400,000 distinct CDR3 sequences. The ten top clones hold about 10% of the sample. The specimen sequenced was blood T cells: a sorted CD56 or NKG2C T cell subset, CD4+ or CD8+ T cells, or bulk PBMC T cells (not recorded which). The receptors shown here come from a woman aged 50 to 60 in good health. Donor details come from another sample of the same person, matched by shared clones.

The chain couples TRBV12-3 or TRBV12-4 to TRBJ1-1; TCRdb calls TRBD1, which cannot be checked without DNA. This CDR3 contains 12 residues. The CDR3 sequence: CASSLSRVDAFF.

This sequence joins TRBV7-3 and TRBJ2-2; the D call of TRBD1 rests on TCRdb alone, since no DNA is present to check it. The CDR3 has 15 residues. Germline CDR1 reads SGHTA; CDR2 reads FQGTGA. CDR3 loop: CASRVGGGNTGELFF.

The V and J genes are TRBV7-8 and TRBJ2-1; checking the TCRdb D call of TRBD2 is not possible without DNA. Germline CDR1 reads SGHVS; CDR2 reads FQNEAQ. The CDR3 contains 13 residues. This CDR3 reads CASSLRLAGEQFF.

This chain connects TRBV6-5 to TRBJ1-4; with no DNA, the TCRdb D assignment of TRBD1 cannot be verified. Germline V gene lookup returns CDR1 MNHEY and CDR2 SVGAGI. The CDR3 is made up of 17 amino acids. CDR3 sequence reads: CASSQSRGPATNEKLFF.

The chain couples TRBV6-5 to TRBJ1-1; the TCRdb D gene call, TRBD1, has no DNA to confirm it. CDR3 length: 14 amino acids. The germline gives CDR1 MNHEY, CDR2 SVGAGI. This CDR3 reads CASKEGAWGTEAFF.

V usage is TRBV12-3 or TRBV12-4 and J usage is TRBJ1-1; TCRdb calls TRBD1, which cannot be checked without DNA. CDR3 length: 13 amino acids. The CDR3 spells CASRRNGQAEAFF.

The chain carries TRBV11-2 and TRBJ2-3; no DNA is available, so the TRBD2 call from TCRdb remains unchecked. Per the germline V gene, CDR1 is SGHAT and CDR2 is FQNNGV. CDR3 length: 16 amino acids. The CDR3 reads CASSSGLGAVPGTQYF. Together with reference TRBV11-2 and TRBJ2-3, the CDR3 gives the full variable domain: EAGVAQSPRYKIIEKRQSVAFWCNPISGHATLYWYQQILGQGPKLLIQFQNNGVVDDSQLPKDRFSAERLKGVDSTLKIQPAKLEDSAVYLCASSSGLGAVPGTQYFGPGTRLTVL.

This rearrangement joins TRBV7-9 to TRBJ2-5; checking the TCRdb D call of TRBD1 is not possible without DNA. The CDR3 totals 12 residues. Germline lookup yields CDR1 SEHNR and CDR2 FQNEAQ (reference sequence). The CDR3: CASSRPLETQYF.

The chain uses TRBV6-5 and TRBJ2-4. Germline values: CDR1 MNHEY, CDR2 SVGAGI. This CDR3 is built from 15 residues. CDR3 sequence reads: CASSYGHLAKNIQYF.

The gene calls are TRBV14 and TRBJ2-6. The germline gives CDR1 SGHDN, CDR2 FVKESK. The CDR3 has 15 residues. The CDR3 loop reads CASSQDLGGANVLTF.

This rearrangement joins TRBV7-2 to TRBJ2-7; no DNA is available, so the TRBD2 call from TCRdb remains unchecked. CDR1 and CDR2 from the germline V gene are SGHTA and FQGNSA. CDR3 length: 18 amino acids. The CDR3 loop reads CASSLDSGRAGGSYEQYF.

The chain combines TRBV5-1 with TRBJ2-3; as DNA is missing, the TRBD2 call by TCRdb cannot be tested. This CDR3 comprises 16 residues. The germline gives CDR1 SGHRS, CDR2 YFSETQ. The CDR3 spells CASRSQAASTFATQYF.

This chain links TRBV6-5 with TRBJ2-4. The CDR3 loop spans 16 amino acids. The germline gives CDR1 MNHEY, CDR2 SVGAGI. This CDR3 reads CASSYSAWAAKNIQYF.

The chain carries TRBV21-1 and TRBJ2-1; TCRdb names TRBD2, which stays unverified in the absence of DNA. TRBV21-1 is termed a pseudogene. CDR3 length: 16 amino acids. The CDR3 region is CASSSGGGLSYNEQFF.

J is TRBJ1-2 and V is TRBV12-3 or TRBV12-4; the D gene TCRdb calls, TRBD1, cannot be checked with no DNA. The CDR3 consists of 16 residues. CDR3 in amino acids: CASSLSVTGYGNGYTF.

The chain has TRBV29-1 and TRBJ1-6. The length of the CDR3 is 12 residues. In germline, CDR1 is SQVTM, CDR2 ANQGSEA. The chain's CDR3 is CSVKDGSSPLHF.

This chain links TRBV15 with TRBJ2-4; TCRdb gives TRBD2 as the D gene, but with no DNA this cannot be confirmed. Germline CDR1 is LNHNV and CDR2 is YYDKDF (reference sequence). CDR3 length: 18 amino acids. The CDR3 sequence is CATSRDYSAETAKNIQYF.

This chain links TRBV7-2 with TRBJ1-5. The CDR3 runs 12 residues. Germline lookup yields CDR1 SGHTA and CDR2 FQGNSA. The CDR3 region is CASSFYGGPQHF.

The V call is TRBV7-2, the J call TRBJ2-3; TCRdb's assignment of TRBD1 cannot be checked, as there is no DNA. The CDR3 runs 14 residues. Germline V CDR1 and CDR2: SGHTA, FQGNSA. The chain's CDR3 is CASSRQRGTDTQYF.

V usage is TRBV28 and J usage is TRBJ2-4. CDR1 and CDR2 (germline): MDHEN, SYDVKM. CDR3 length: 11 residues. This CDR3 is CASTSENIQYF.

This CDR3 is CASSQVYYTEAFF. V usage is TRBV4-1 and J usage is TRBJ1-1. This CDR3 comprises 13 residues. Looked up from germline, CDR1 is MGHRA and CDR2 is YSYEKL.

The chain employs TRBV27 and TRBJ2-1; TCRdb designates TRBD1, a call that cannot be tested without DNA. The CDR3 consists of 13 residues. In germline, CDR1 is MNHEY, CDR2 SMNVEV (reference sequence). The CDR3 here is CAIQSGGSNEQFF.

The chain has TRBV12-3 or TRBV12-4 and TRBJ1-1; TCRdb indicates TRBD1, and absent DNA this call remains unverified. The CDR3 extends over 13 amino acids. This CDR3 is CASRHGGNTEAFF.

The genes are TRBV12-3 or TRBV12-4 and TRBJ2-7; TCRdb lists TRBD2, though no DNA is available to test this call. The CDR3 spans 11 residues. The CDR3 is CASSRGLARDF.

V is TRBV5-1 and J is TRBJ1-1; without DNA, the TCRdb call of TRBD1 cannot be checked. Looked up from germline, CDR1 is SGHRS and CDR2 is YFSETQ. The CDR3 loop spans 15 amino acids. CDR3 loop: CASTLGQIMNTEAFF.

V usage is TRBV5-1 and J usage is TRBJ2-1; absent DNA, TCRdb's TRBD2 call cannot be checked. Germline V gene lookup returns CDR1 SGHRS and CDR2 YFSETQ. The length of the CDR3 is 16 residues. The CDR3 loop reads CASSLGSVGPLNEQFF.

This chain connects TRBV25-1 to TRBJ1-1; TCRdb returns TRBD1, unconfirmable since there is no DNA. The CDR3 is 14 amino acids. CDR1 is MGHDK and CDR2 is SYGVNS in the germline V gene. This chain's CDR3 is CASSEGWGLAEAFF.

The CDR3 sequence: CAISESRLAGGGELFF. The gene calls are TRBV10-3 and TRBJ2-2; the TCRdb call, TRBD2, lacks DNA for checking. Germline CDR1 reads ENHRY; CDR2 reads SYGVKD. This CDR3 comprises 16 residues.

V gene TRBV6-1 combines with J gene TRBJ2-3. Germline V gene sequence: CDR1 MNHNS, CDR2 SASEGT. The CDR3 is made up of 12 amino acids. CDR3 in amino acids: CASATLGDTQYF.

The rearrangement links TRBV5-1 to TRBJ2-1; TCRdb lists TRBD2, though no DNA is available to test this call. This CDR3 is built from 17 residues. Germline CDR1 is SGHRS and CDR2 is YFSETQ. The CDR3 protein is CASSRTSGRDAYNEQFF. Using reference TRBV5-1 and TRBJ2-1 for the parts outside the CDR3, the full variable domain is KAGVTQTPRYLIKTRGQQVTLSCSPISGHRSVSWYQQTPGQGLQFLFEYFSETQRNKGNFPGRFSGRQFSNSRSEMNVSTLELGDSALYLCASSRTSGRDAYNEQFFGPGTRLTVL.

The rearrangement links TRBV29-1 to TRBJ2-4. The V gene's germline CDR1 is SQVTM and CDR2 ANQGSEA. The CDR3 extends over 13 amino acids. CDR3 loop: CSVDMGTKNIQYF.

The V call is TRBV15, the J call TRBJ2-5; TCRdb's D call of TRBD1 is untestable without DNA. From germline, CDR1 is LNHNV and CDR2 YYDKDF (reference sequence). The CDR3 is 14 residues long. CDR3 region: CATKTGDLQETQYF.